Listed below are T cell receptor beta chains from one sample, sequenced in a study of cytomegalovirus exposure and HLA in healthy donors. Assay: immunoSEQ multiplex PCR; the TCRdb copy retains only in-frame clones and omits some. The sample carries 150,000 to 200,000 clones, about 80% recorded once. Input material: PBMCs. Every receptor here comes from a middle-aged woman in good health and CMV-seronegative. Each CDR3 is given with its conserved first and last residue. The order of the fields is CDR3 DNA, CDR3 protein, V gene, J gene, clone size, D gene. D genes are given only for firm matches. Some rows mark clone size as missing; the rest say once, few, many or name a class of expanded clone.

CDR3 DNA: TGTGCCAGCAGCGCCAATGCCGGGGAGCTGTTTTTT
CDR3 protein: CASSANAGELFF
V gene: TRBV9
J gene: TRBJ2-2
clone size: few
D gene: .

CDR3 DNA: TGTGCCAGCTCCCCCAGGGTGGGGTTGGCCGGGGAGCTGTTTTTT
CDR3 protein: CASSPRVGLAGELFF
V gene: TRBV7-2
J gene: TRBJ2-2
clone size: once
D gene: .

CDR3 DNA: TGTGCCAGCAGCTTATCGGGGGGCAACGGCCTGACTTTC
CDR3 protein: CASSLSGGNGLTF
V gene: TRBV7-3
J gene: TRBJ2-6
clone size: once
D gene: .

CDR3 DNA: TGTGCCAGCAAGAGCGGGATCAGCTACAATGAGCAGTTCTTC
CDR3 protein: CASKSGISYNEQFF
V gene: TRBV2
J gene: TRBJ2-1
clone size: .
D gene: TRBD2

CDR3 DNA: TGTGCCAGCAATCTAGCGGGGTCCTACAATGAGCAGTTCTTC
CDR3 protein: CASNLAGSYNEQFF
V gene: TRBV6-6
J gene: TRBJ2-1
clone size: .
D gene: TRBD2

CDR3 DNA: TGTGCCACTAAGACAGGGGGCTTTACGACAGATACGCAGTATTTT
CDR3 protein: CATKTGGFTTDTQYF
V gene: TRBV28
J gene: TRBJ2-3
clone size: .
D gene: TRBD1

CDR3 DNA: TGTGCCAGCAGCTTGGGACAGTTACAAGAGACCCAGTACTTC
CDR3 protein: CASSLGQLQETQYF
V gene: TRBV5-6
J gene: TRBJ2-5
clone size: .
D gene: .

CDR3 DNA: TGTGCCAGTAGTACTGGAATCTTTAGGGCAGGCGGGGAGACCCAGTACTTC
CDR3 protein: CASSTGIFRAGGETQYF
V gene: TRBV19
J gene: TRBJ2-5
clone size: .
D gene: .

CDR3 DNA: TGTGCCAGTAGTCCCCCAGCGGACGGAGCCCCGGTCTATGGCTACACCTTC
CDR3 protein: CASSPPADGAPVYGYTF
V gene: TRBV19
J gene: TRBJ1-2
clone size: few
D gene: .

CDR3 DNA: TGTGCCAGCAGCGTGGGACAGGGAGAGGGAAAACTGTTTTTT
CDR3 protein: CASSVGQGEGKLFF
V gene: TRBV5-4
J gene: TRBJ1-4
clone size: .
D gene: TRBD1

CDR3 DNA: TGTGCCACCAGCGAGCGCCGGGACAGGGGGCGAAAGACCCAGTACTTC
CDR3 protein: CATSERRDRGRKTQYF
V gene: TRBV15
J gene: TRBJ2-5
clone size: .
D gene: TRBD1